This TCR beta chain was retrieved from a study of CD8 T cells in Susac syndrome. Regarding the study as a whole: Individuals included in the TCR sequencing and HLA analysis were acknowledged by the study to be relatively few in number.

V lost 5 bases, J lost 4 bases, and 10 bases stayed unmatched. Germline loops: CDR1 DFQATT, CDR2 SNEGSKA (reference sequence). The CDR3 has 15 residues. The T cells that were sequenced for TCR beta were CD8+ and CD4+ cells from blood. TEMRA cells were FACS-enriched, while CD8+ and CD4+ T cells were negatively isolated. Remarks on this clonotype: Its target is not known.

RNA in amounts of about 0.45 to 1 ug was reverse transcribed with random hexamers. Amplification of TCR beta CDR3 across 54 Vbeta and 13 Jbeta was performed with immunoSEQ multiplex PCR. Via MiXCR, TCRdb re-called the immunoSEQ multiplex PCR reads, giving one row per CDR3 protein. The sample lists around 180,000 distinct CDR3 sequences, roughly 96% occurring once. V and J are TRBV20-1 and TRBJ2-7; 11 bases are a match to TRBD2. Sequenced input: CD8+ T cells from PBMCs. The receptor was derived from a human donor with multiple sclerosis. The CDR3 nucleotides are TGCAGTGCTCCCCGAACCGGGACTAGCGGATACGAGCAGTACTTC. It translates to CSAPRTGTSGYEQYF.